Listed below are T cell receptor beta chains from one sample, sequenced in a study of CD8 T cells in Susac syndrome. TCRdb reprocessed the immunoSEQ multiplex PCR reads via MiXCR and lists one record per CDR3 protein. The table has about 300,000 distinct CDR3 sequences, approximately 89% seen once. The source material was CD8+ T cells from PBMCs. These receptors all stem from a human donor with multiple sclerosis. The CDR3 runs from the conserved cysteine through the conserved F or W.

v_gene: TRBV28
j_gene: TRBJ1-3
CDR3aa: CASSLLRRSGNTIYF

v_gene: TRBV28
j_gene: TRBJ1-6
CDR3aa: CASRQVFNSPLHF

v_gene: TRBV11-2
j_gene: TRBJ2-5
CDR3aa: CASSLGRTNQETQYF

v_gene: TRBV5-8
j_gene: TRBJ1-2
CDR3aa: CASSLSHTGNYGYTF

v_gene: TRBV20-1
j_gene: TRBJ2-3
CDR3aa: CSANSGGAGTDTQYF

v_gene: TRBV28
j_gene: TRBJ2-4
CDR3aa: CASSSRDYRFTKNIQYF

v_gene: TRBV7-9
j_gene: TRBJ2-6
CDR3aa: CASSLTGHGASGANVLTF

v_gene: TRBV27
j_gene: TRBJ2-7
CDR3aa: CASSLTAGVSFYEQYF

v_gene: TRBV30
j_gene: TRBJ1-1
CDR3aa: CAWSVKGDTEAFF

v_gene: TRBV20-1
j_gene: TRBJ2-1
CDR3aa: CSASSDRDYNEQFF

v_gene: TRBV27
j_gene: TRBJ2-7
CDR3aa: CASSLGAGAQYEQYF

v_gene: TRBV6-2/TRBV6-3
j_gene: TRBJ2-7
CDR3aa: CASSYYDRGHEQYF

v_gene: TRBV20-1
j_gene: TRBJ1-2
CDR3aa: CSAPSLAVGQGIGGYTF

v_gene: TRBV24-1
j_gene: TRBJ2-3
CDR3aa: CATSVAADTQYF

v_gene: TRBV12-3/TRBV12-4
j_gene: TRBJ2-3
CDR3aa: CASSLSRSTDTQYF

v_gene: TRBV4-1
j_gene: TRBJ2-7
CDR3aa: CASSQGRIETYEQYF

v_gene: TRBV12-3/TRBV12-4
j_gene: TRBJ2-1
CDR3aa: CASSPKGLAGGEQFF

v_gene: TRBV18
j_gene: TRBJ2-7
CDR3aa: CASSDSFEQYF

v_gene: TRBV28
j_gene: TRBJ1-6
CDR3aa: CASSLPGQTSSYNSPLHF

v_gene: TRBV9
j_gene: TRBJ2-3
CDR3aa: CASSVGGGAQDTQYF

v_gene: TRBV27
j_gene: TRBJ2-1
CDR3aa: CASSPSSGIFYNEQFF

v_gene: TRBV12-3/TRBV12-4
j_gene: TRBJ2-3
CDR3aa: CASVGRGTDTQYF

v_gene: TRBV23-1
j_gene: TRBJ2-7
CDR3aa: CASSQPRDSDYEQYF

v_gene: TRBV16
j_gene: TRBJ2-7
CDR3aa: CATSAGTAYEQYF

v_gene: TRBV27
j_gene: TRBJ1-6
CDR3aa: CASRALLSYNSPLHF